The source of this T cell receptor (beta chain) is a study of T cell responses to AZD1222 COVID-19 vaccine. Between the trimmed V and J ends, which lost 5 bases and 0 bases, there was a span of 10 bases. Germline values: CDR1 SGHTA, CDR2 FQGTGA. This CDR3 has 14 residues. The assay was immunoSEQ multiplex PCR, and TCRdb's table has in-frame clones only and misses some. The sample holds 80,000 to 100,000 clones, approximately 85% seen once. The material sequenced was peripheral blood, taken 28 days after the second AZD1222 dose. The chain links TRBV7-3 to TRBJ1-1, with D unclear. The TCR comes from an adult who received the AZD1222 COVID-19 vaccine. The CDR3 sequence: CASSPDGLNTEAFF. CDR3 in DNA: TGTGCCAGCAGCCCGGACGGGCTGAACACTGAAGCTTTCTTT.